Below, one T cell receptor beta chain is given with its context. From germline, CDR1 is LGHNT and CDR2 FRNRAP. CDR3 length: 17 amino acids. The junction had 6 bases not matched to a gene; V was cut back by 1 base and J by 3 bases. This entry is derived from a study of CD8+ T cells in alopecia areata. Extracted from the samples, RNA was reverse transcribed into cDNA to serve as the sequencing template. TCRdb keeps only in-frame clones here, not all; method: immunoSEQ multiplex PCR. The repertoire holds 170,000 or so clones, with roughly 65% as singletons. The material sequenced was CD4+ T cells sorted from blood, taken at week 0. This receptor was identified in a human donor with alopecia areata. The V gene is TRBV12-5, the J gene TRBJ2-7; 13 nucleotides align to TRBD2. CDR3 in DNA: TGTGCTAGTGGTTTGGCCCCCGGGACTAGCGGGATCTACGAGCAGTACTTC. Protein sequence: CASGLAPGTSGIYEQYF.